This paragraph covers one TCR beta chain sequence. Antigen: not known. The table came from immunoSEQ multiplex PCR; TCRdb's copy has only in-frame clones and leaves some out. The table has 75,000 to 95,000 clones, 90% to 95% seen once; the top ten hold 4.7%. The entry originates in a study of Tregs in tolerant kidney transplant recipients. Study-level points and caveats: The most relevant donor-specific Treg TCRbeta repertoire apparently came from expansion with activated donor B cells. This study did not directly address biological reproducibility. The small number of patients limits these findings pending further validation.

Sequenced material: CD8+ T cells from blood. The sequence came from a human donor in good health.

In DNA, the CDR3 is TGTGCCAGCAGCTTAGTATGGAGGTTGGACATTCAGTACTTC. Protein product: CASSLVWRLDIQYF. The chain employs TRBV5-5 and TRBJ2-4; possible D gene TRBD2, 5 bases. Germline-derived CDR1 and CDR2 are SGHKS and YYEKEE (reference sequence). Trimming left V 2 bases short and J 8 bases short, with 14 bases between. The length of the CDR3 is 14 residues.